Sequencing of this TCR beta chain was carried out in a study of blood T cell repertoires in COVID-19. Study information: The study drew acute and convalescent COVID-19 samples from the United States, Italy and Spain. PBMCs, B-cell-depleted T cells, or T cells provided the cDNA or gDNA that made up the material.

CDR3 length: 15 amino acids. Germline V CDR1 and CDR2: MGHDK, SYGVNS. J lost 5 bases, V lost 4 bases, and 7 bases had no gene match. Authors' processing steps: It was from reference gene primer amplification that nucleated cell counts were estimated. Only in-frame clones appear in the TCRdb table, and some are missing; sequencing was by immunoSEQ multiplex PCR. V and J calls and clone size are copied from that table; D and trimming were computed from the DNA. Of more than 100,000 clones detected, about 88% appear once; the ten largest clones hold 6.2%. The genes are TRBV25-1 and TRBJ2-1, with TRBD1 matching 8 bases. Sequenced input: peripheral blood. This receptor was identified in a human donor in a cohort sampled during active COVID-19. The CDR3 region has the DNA TGTGCCAGCAGTGCCCGGACAGGGAACGACAATGAGCAGTTCTTC. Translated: CASSARTGNDNEQFF.